Below are 18 T cell receptor beta chains sequenced from a single sample in a study of PD-1 blockade in mismatch repair-deficient tumors. Using immunoSEQ multiplex PCR, the repertoire was profiled, and TCRdb retains in-frame clones only, with some absent. The table has around 50,000 clones, approximately 78% seen once. Sequenced here: peripheral blood, sampled 4 weeks after starting pembrolizumab. The origin of the receptors is an adult with mismatch repair-deficient cancer.

V and J are TRBV5-4 and TRBJ1-1; possibly TRBD1 for D (5 bases). V shed 0 bases and J shed 0 bases, with 12 bases lying between them. This CDR3 has 16 amino acids. Germline values: CDR1 SGHNT, CDR2 YYREEE (reference sequence). The CDR3 region has the DNA TGTGCCAGCAGCTTGGGAGGAGCAGGGATGAACACTGAAGCTTTCTTT. Translating gives CASSLGGAGMNTEAFF.

This clone has just a few counts. The V gene is TRBV7-9, the J gene TRBJ2-6; the match to TRBD2 covers 8 bases. The CDR3 consists of 17 residues. Trimming at V came to 1 base and at J to 3 bases, leaving 5 bases not matched to a gene. Germline V CDR1 and CDR2: SEHNR, FQNEAQ (reference sequence). CDR3 in DNA: TGTGCCAGCAGCTTAGGGCTAGCGGGTTTTGGGGCCAACGTCCTGACTTTC. The encoded protein is CASSLGLAGFGANVLTF.

The chain recombines TRBV4-1 with TRBJ2-1; 9 bases match TRBD2. The germline V gene has CDR1 MGHRA and CDR2 YSYEKL. Trimming at V came to 2 bases and at J to 7 bases, leaving 6 bases not matched to a gene. The CDR3 is made up of 15 amino acids. The CDR3 sequence: CASSQIASGKNEQFF. The CDR3 DNA is TGCGCCAGCAGCCAAATCGCTAGCGGGAAGAATGAGCAGTTCTTC.

This sequence joins TRBV7-2 and TRBJ2-7, with a tentative D call TRBD2 (6 bases). Trimming removed 1 base at V and 6 bases at J, with 19 bases between. The CDR3 has 16 residues. Germline-derived CDR1 and CDR2 are SGHTA and FQGNSA. CDR3 sequence reads: CASSLDGGGGTPEQYF. For the CDR3, the DNA is TGTGCCAGCAGCTTAGATGGTGGCGGAGGGACTCCCGAGCAGTACTTC.

V and J are TRBV4-1 and TRBJ2-6, with D unclear. Germline CDR1 and CDR2: MGHRA and YSYEKL. The CDR3 is 18 residues long. V shed 0 bases and J shed 0 bases, with 12 bases lying between them. CDR3 nucleotide sequence: TGCGCCAGCAGCCAAGATATCCCAACATTCTCTGGGGCCAACGTCCTGACTTTC. Translated, it gives CASSQDIPTFSGANVLTF.

The rearrangement links TRBV27 to TRBJ2-3; D remains unclear. This CDR3 region has 13 residues. Trimming stripped 3 bases from V and 2 bases from J, with 6 bases between. Germline CDR1 reads MNHEY; CDR2 reads SMNVEV (reference sequence). The CDR3 region has the DNA TGTGCCAGCAGTTTCCAGCCCACAGATACGCAGTATTTT. It is translated as CASSFQPTDTQYF.

The CDR3 DNA reads TGTGCTAGTGGTTCAAACCCGGACACTGAAGCTTTCTTT. It yields the protein CASGSNPDTEAFF. The chain joins TRBV12-5 to TRBJ1-1; D gene ambiguous. This CDR3 comprises 13 residues. V was clipped by 4 bases and J by 3 bases, with 9 bases between them. Germline V gene sequence: CDR1 LGHNT, CDR2 FRNRAP.

The gene calls are TRBV30 and TRBJ1-1; the D gene is possibly TRBD1 (5 bases). The CDR3 runs to 16 residues. Trimming left V 0 bases short and J 1 base short, with 15 bases between. The germline gives CDR1 GTSNPN, CDR2 SVGIG (reference sequence). The CDR3 is CAWSVLAGSGNTEAFF. DNA for the CDR3: TGTGCCTGGAGTGTATTGGCAGGGTCAGGGAACACTGAAGCTTTCTTT.

As to this clone: A read error may produce the germline difference seen at one junction end. The rearrangement links TRBV9 to TRBJ2-2; a weak D match, TRBD1 (6 bases). The CDR3 totals 14 residues. Germline V gene lookup returns CDR1 SGDLS and CDR2 YYNGEE. The CDR3 loop reads CASSPEQPRRDTRF. CDR3 DNA: TGTGCCAGCAGCCCCGAGCAACCAAGAAGGGACACCCGGTTT.

The V gene is TRBV6-6, the J gene TRBJ2-7; perhaps TRBD1 as D (6 bases). V lost 6 bases to trimming and J lost 3 bases, with 18 bases between them. This CDR3 spans 15 amino acids. The germline gives CDR1 MNHNY, CDR2 SVGAGI (reference sequence). CDR3 amino acids: CASSPTATGFYEQYF. CDR3 bases: TGTGCCAGCAGCCCAACGGCGACAGGATTCTACGAGCAGTACTTC.

This clone appeared a few times. The chain joins TRBV5-4 to TRBJ2-1, with TRBD2 identical over 9 bases. Germline lookup yields CDR1 SGHNT and CDR2 YYREEE (reference sequence). This CDR3 is 15 amino acids long. The trim removed 4 bases at V and 4 bases at J, leaving 6 bases unmatched. CDR3 coding DNA: TGTGCCAGCAGCCTGGCGGGAGGGGTATACAATGAGCAGTTCTTC. Encoded protein: CASSLAGGVYNEQFF. Variable domain in full (rest from reference TRBV5-4 and TRBJ2-1): ETGVTQSPTHLIKTRGQQVTLRCSSQSGHNTVSWYQQALGQGPQFIFQYYREEENGRGNFPPRFSGLQFPNYSSELNVNALELDDSALYLCASSLAGGVYNEQFFGPGTRLTVL.

The chain uses TRBV7-2 and TRBJ2-3, with TRBD1 matching over 8 bases. The CDR3 totals 19 residues. The junction had 15 bases not matched to a gene; V was cut back by 4 bases and J by 0 bases. Per the germline V gene, CDR1 is SGHTA and CDR2 is FQGNSA. The CDR3 DNA is TGTGCCAGCAGCTATGGATATCCGAAGACAGGGGTCAGCACAGATACGCAGTATTTT. As protein: CASSYGYPKTGVSTDTQYF.

The gene calls are TRBV29-1 and TRBJ1-2, with 9 nucleotides matching TRBD1. Germline V lookup: CDR1 SQVTM, CDR2 ANQGSEA. The CDR3 consists of 16 residues. The J segment lost 2 bases and the V segment lost 1 base, leaving 8 bases of the junction unmatched. The CDR3 sequence is CSVEGEGDRGNYGYTF. CDR3 in DNA: TGCAGCGTTGAAGGAGAGGGCGACAGGGGGAACTATGGCTACACCTTC.

The gene calls are TRBV2 and TRBJ2-7; TRBD1 agrees at 7 bases. The CDR3 is 14 amino acids. With V trimmed by 7 bases and J by 2 bases, 8 bases remained unmatched. Germline V gene lookup returns CDR1 SNHLY and CDR2 FYNNEI. CDR3 amino acids: CASTLRDRTYEQYF. CDR3 DNA: TGTGCCAGCACCCTCCGGGACAGAACCTACGAGCAGTACTTC.

The chain has TRBV7-6 and TRBJ1-1; 8 positions agree with TRBD1. J was trimmed by 4 bases and V by 1 base; bases with no gene match: 2. The germline CDR1 and CDR2 sequences are SGHVS and FNYEAQ. The CDR3 consists of 14 residues. The DNA of the CDR3 is TGTGCCAGCAGCTTAGGACAGGGGTTCACTGAAGCTTTCTTT. This sequence encodes CASSLGQGFTEAFF.

The V and J genes are TRBV11-2 and TRBJ2-1; possibly TRBD1 or TRBD2 for D (6 bases each). CDR3 length: 17 residues. In germline, CDR1 is SGHAT, CDR2 FQNNGV. The V end was cut by 3 bases, the J end by 8 bases, with 23 bases between. The CDR3 DNA is TGTGCCAGCAGCTTTAGGGGGGTAAAAAAGGAGGTCGATGAGCAGTTCTTC. Amino acids: CASSFRGVKKEVDEQFF.

This clone has only a few counts. The chain joins TRBV18 to TRBJ2-7; 7 positions agree with TRBD2. This CDR3 contains 15 residues. V lost 1 base and J lost 0; bases outside the gene matches: 3. Germline CDR1 is KGHSH and CDR2 is LQKENI. The CDR3 coding sequence is TGTGCCAGCTCACCACTCGGGGGGAGCTCCTACGAGCAGTACTTC. Translated, it gives CASSPLGGSSYEQYF.

This clone was found once. J is TRBJ1-1 and V is TRBV18; D may be TRBD1 (6 bases). The ends were cut back, 0 bases at V and 7 bases at J, with 15 bases in the middle. CDR1 and CDR2 from the germline V gene are KGHSH and LQKENI. The CDR3 runs 15 residues. The CDR3 loop is CASSPPGTPGGEAFF. CDR3 nucleotides: TGTGCCAGCTCACCACCCGGGACACCCGGGGGTGAAGCTTTCTTT.